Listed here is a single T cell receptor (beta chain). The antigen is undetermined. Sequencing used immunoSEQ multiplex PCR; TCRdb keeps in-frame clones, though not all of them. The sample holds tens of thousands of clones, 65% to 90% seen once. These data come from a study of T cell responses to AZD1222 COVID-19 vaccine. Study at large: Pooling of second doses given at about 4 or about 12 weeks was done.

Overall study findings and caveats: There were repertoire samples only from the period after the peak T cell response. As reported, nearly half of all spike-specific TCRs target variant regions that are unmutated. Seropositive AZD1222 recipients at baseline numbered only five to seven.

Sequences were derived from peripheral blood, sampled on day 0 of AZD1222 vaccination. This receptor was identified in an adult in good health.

The CDR3 spells CASSFGQTLFSGNTIYF. The CDR3 DNA is TGTGCCAGCAGTTTTGGACAGACCCTATTCTCTGGAAACACCATATATTTT. The rearrangement uses TRBV7-9 and TRBJ1-3; TRBD1 might be the D (6 bases). This CDR3 has 17 amino acids. The V end was cut by 6 bases, the J end by 0 bases, with 18 bases between. CDR1 and CDR2 from the germline V gene are SEHNR and FQNEAQ (reference sequence).